Here is one T cell receptor (beta chain) with its context. Its specific antigen is unknown. Base qualities are missing; no much larger clone stands one base away. The data were obtained in a study of blood T cell repertoires in COVID-19 (TCRdb year 2020). Looking at the study overall: Samples from collaborators originated in the United States, Italy and Spain and spanned both the acute and convalescent phases of COVID-19. The material from the prospective study consisted of cDNA or gDNA derived from T cells, B-cell-depleted T cells, or PBMCs. The dataset comprised deeply sampled blood TCRbeta repertoires from subjects exposed to, actively infected with, or recovered from COVID-19. The repertoires were made available in a free public database intended to serve as a resource for research on the immune response to SARS-CoV-2. The samples were drawn from the first 160 participants of the ongoing ImmuneRACE study and from 950 to 1,500 subjects provided by 6 global collaborators. Nearly every sample came with metadata listing a de-identified subject ID, COVID-19 status, age in years and sex. Where available, HLA class I and class II types were obtained from metadata supplied by the sample provider rather than from assay-based typing.

Whole blood was collected in K2EDTA tubes by collaborating institutions according to the institutions' own protocols. For TCRbeta analysis, collaborators shipped samples in one of three forms: frozen whole blood, isolated PBMCs, or DNA extracted from either of those sample types. TCRbeta CDR3 regions were amplified from genomic DNA by means of the immunoSEQ Assay, a bias-controlled multiplex PCR. As for the original processing: Within the assay, amplification of reference gene primers was used to estimate how many nucleated cells each sample contained. To quantify the absolute abundance of each unique TCRbeta CDR3 rearrangement, sequence reads were collapsed and filtered. For each sample, productive Simpson clonality was calculated as the square root of Simpson's diversity index across productive rearrangements. As stored in TCRdb, this immuneACCESS dataset retains in-frame rearrangements with V and J assigned. A fraction of the clones does not appear; measured against another copy, unresolved V genes explain less than half of the discrepancy, and the remainder lacks a known reason. That table supplies the V and J calls and clone size; D and trimming were determined from the DNA. The sample table contains over 90,000 clones; only one count was recorded for over 75% of them. Of the sample, 13% falls within the top ten clones.

Based on the germline V gene, the CDR1 and CDR2 sequences are SGHAT and FQNNGV. The CDR3 goes from the cysteine to the phenylalanine over 14 residues. Only the CDR3 region is kept as DNA, spanning 42 bases read in frame from base 1. Trimming costs V 5 bases and J 5 bases, and their ends lie 12 bases apart. On the study overall, not on this receptor specifically: Clinical and demographic metadata were provided uncurated, with the amount varying by source and participant.

The chain is made from TRBV11-2 and TRBJ1-4; no D gene is confidently identified. This clonotype was obtained from a human donor in a cohort sampled during active or convalescent COVID-19. The sequenced material came from peripheral blood. The nucleotide sequence reads as follows: TGTGCCAGCAGCCCCATTGGCAGAAATGAAAAACTGTTTTTT. Its protein product is CASSPIGRNEKLFF. The entire variable domain, with the stretches around the CDR3 drawn from the reference TRBV11-2 and TRBJ1-4 proteins, is EAGVAQSPRYKIIEKRQSVAFWCNPISGHATLYWYQQILGQGPKLLIQFQNNGVVDDSQLPKDRFSAERLKGVDSTLKIQPAKLEDSAVYLCASSPIGRNEKLFFGSGTQLSVL.